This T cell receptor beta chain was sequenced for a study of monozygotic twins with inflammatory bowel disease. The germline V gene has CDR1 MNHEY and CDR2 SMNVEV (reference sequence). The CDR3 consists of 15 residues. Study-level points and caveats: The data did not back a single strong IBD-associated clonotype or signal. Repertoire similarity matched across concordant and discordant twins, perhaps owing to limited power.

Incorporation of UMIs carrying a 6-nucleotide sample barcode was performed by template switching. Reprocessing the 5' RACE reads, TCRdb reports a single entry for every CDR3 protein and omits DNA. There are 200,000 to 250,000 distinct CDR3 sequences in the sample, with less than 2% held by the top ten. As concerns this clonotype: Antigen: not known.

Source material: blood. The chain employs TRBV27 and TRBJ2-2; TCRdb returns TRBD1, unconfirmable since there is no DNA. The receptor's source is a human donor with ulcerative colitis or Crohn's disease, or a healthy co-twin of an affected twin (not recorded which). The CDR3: CASSPGDRYTGELFF.